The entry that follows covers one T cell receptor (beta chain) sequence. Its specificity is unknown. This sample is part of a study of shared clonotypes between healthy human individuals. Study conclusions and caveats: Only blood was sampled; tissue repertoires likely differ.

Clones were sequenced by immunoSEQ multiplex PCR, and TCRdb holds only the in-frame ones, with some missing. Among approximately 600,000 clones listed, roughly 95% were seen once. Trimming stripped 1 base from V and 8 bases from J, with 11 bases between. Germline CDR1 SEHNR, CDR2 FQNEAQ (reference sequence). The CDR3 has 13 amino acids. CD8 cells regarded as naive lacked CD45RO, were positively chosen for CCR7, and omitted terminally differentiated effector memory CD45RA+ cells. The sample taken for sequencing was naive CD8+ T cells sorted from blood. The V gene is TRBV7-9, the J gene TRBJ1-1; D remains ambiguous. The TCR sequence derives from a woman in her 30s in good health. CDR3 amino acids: CASSLDGEREAFF. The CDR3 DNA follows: TGTGCCAGCAGCTTAGATGGTGAGAGGGAAGCTTTCTTT. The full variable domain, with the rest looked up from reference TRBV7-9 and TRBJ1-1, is DTGVSQNPRHKITKRGQNVTFRCDPISEHNRLYWYRQTLGQGPEFLTYFQNEAQLEKSRLLSDRFSAERPKGSFSTLEIQRTEQGDSAMYLCASSLDGEREAFFGQGTRLTVV.